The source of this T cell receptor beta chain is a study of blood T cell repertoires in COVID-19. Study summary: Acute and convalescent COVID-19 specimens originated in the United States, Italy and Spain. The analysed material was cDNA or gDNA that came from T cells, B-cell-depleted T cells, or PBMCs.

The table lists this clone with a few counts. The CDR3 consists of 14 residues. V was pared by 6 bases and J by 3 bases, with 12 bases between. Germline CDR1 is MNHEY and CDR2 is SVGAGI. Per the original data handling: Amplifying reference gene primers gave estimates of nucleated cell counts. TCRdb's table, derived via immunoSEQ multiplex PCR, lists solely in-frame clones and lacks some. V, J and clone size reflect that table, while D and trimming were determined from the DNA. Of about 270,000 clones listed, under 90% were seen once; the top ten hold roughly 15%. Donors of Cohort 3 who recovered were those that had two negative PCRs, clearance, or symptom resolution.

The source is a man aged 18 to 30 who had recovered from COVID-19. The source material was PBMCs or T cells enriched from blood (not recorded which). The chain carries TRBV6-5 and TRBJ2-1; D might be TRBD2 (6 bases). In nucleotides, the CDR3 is TGTGCCAGCAGGTCGGGACTTCGCTACAATGAGCAGTTCTTC. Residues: CASRSGLRYNEQFF.